The clone carrying this T cell receptor (beta chain) has only a few counts. What it recognizes is unknown. The CDR3 sequence is 14 residues long. J lost 4 bases, V lost 5 bases, and 2 bases had no gene match. This sample was taken from a study of T-cell memory formation after mild COVID-19. About the research overall: TCR clusters mostly belonged to single donors. Study-wide results and caveats: Pre-infection memory showed some responding clones, and this suggested that cross-reactive memory joined. Most CD4+ clones that shrank were in CM and EM, while CD8+ ones turned up in EMRA. Clones that got smaller from day 15 to 85 had even CD4/CD8, while clones growing later tipped toward CD4+.

TCRdb used MiXCR to reprocess the 5' RACE reads, holding one entry per CDR3 protein. The sample consists of roughly 150,000 distinct CDR3 sequences, 13% of them appearing once. This clonotype originated in a man aged 18-30 years who had mild COVID-19 (a few samples of this study predate the infection). Cell type and time point are not known. What was sequenced was PBMCs or a T cell subset sorted from them (not recorded which). The chain carries TRBV12-3 or TRBV12-4 and TRBJ1-4; 9 nucleotides line up with TRBD1. CDR3 amino acids: CASSTTGGNEKLFF. The CDR3 DNA sequence: TGTGCCAGCAGTACGACAGGGGGTAATGAAAAACTGTTTTTT.